The T cell receptor beta chain under discussion was sequenced for a study of T-cell memory formation after mild COVID-19. The wider study: TCR clusters were mostly confined to one donor each. Findings and limits, study-wide: Among contracting clones, CD4+ were mainly CM/EM and CD8+ enriched in EMRA.

TCRalpha and TCRbeta libraries used 5'RACE with constant-segment primers and UMIs. MiXCR, run by TCRdb on the 5' RACE reads, gives a single entry per CDR3 protein. Among 85,000 to 120,000 distinct CDR3 sequences listed, 15% to 20% were seen once. To note about this clonotype: The antigen is not known.

The sample consisted of PBMCs or a T cell subset sorted from them (not recorded which). The sequence was obtained from an adult woman who had mild COVID-19 (a few samples of this study predate the infection). Cell type and time point are not known.

The CDR3 loop is CASSRARKNIQYF. CDR3 sequence (DNA): TGCGCCAGCAGTCGGGCAAGGAAAAACATTCAGTACTTC. The chain is built from TRBV23-1 and TRBJ2-4; D is uncertain. TRBV23-1 is identified as an open reading frame with a role that is uncertain. V was clipped by 4 bases and J by 4 bases, with 8 bases between them. CDR3 length: 13 residues.